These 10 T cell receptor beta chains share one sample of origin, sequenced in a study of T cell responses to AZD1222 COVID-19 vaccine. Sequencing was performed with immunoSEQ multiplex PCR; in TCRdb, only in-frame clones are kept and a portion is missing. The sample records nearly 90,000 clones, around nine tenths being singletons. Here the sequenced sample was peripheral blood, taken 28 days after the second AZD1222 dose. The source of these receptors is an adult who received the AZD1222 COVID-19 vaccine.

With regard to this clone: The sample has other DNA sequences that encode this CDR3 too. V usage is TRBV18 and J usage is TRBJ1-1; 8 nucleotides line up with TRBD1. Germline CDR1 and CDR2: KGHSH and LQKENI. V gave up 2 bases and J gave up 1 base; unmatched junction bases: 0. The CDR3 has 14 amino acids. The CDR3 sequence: CASSPDRGNTEAFF. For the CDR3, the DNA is TGTGCCAGCTCACCAGACAGGGGGAACACTGAAGCTTTCTTT.

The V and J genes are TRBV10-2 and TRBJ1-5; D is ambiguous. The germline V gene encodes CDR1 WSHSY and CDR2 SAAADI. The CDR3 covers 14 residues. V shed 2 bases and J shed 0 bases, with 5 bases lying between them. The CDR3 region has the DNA TGCGCCAGCAGTGAGGGCTATAGCAATCAGCCCCAGCATTTT. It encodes CASSEGYSNQPQHF.

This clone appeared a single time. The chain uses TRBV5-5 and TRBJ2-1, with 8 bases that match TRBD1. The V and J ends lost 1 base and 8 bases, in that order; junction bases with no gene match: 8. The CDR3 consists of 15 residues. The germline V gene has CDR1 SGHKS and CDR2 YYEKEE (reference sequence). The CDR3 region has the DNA TGTGCCAGCAGCTTGCTAGCCCCAGGGGGCTATGAGCAGTTCTTC. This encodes CASSLLAPGGYEQFF.

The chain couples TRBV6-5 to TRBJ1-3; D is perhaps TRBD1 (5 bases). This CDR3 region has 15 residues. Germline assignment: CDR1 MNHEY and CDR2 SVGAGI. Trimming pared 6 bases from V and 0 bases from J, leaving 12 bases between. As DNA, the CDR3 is TGTGCCAGCAGACCCCGGGACTCCTCTGGAAACACCATATATTTT. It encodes CASRPRDSSGNTIYF.

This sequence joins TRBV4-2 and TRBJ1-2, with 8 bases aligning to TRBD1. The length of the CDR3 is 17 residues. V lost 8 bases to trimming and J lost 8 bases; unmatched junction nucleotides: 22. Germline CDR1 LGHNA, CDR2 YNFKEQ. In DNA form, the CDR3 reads TGTGCCAGCCAAAGCCTCGGCGGGCAGGGGGCTCTCGGGGGCTACACCTTC. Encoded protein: CASQSLGGQGALGGYTF.

The CDR3 loop reads CASSQSGTAYNEQFF. In nucleotides, the CDR3 is TGCGCCAGCAGCCAATCCGGGACAGCCTACAATGAGCAGTTCTTC. The V call is TRBV4-3, the J call TRBJ2-1, with TRBD1 matching over 7 bases. J gave up 2 bases and V 2 bases, and 3 bases lay outside the gene matches. This CDR3 contains 15 residues. Germline values: CDR1 LGHNA, CDR2 YSLEER.

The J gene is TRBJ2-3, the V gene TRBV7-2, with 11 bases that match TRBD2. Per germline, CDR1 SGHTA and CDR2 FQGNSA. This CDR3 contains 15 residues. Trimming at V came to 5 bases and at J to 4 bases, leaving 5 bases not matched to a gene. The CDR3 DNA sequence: TGTGCCAGCAGCGTTAGCGGGGGGGCATCAGATACGCAGTATTTT. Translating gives CASSVSGGASDTQYF.

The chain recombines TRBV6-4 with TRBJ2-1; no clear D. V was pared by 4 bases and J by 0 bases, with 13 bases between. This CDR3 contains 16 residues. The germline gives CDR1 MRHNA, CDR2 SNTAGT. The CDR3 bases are TGTGCCAGCAGTGCCGTCGCACCCAGCTCCTACAATGAGCAGTTCTTC. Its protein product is CASSAVAPSSYNEQFF.

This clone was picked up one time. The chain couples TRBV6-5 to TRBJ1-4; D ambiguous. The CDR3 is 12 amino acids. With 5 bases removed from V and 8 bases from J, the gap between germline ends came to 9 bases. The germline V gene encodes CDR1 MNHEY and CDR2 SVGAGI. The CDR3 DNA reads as TGTGCCAGCAGTACCGCGGGCGAAAAACTGTTTTTT. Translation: CASSTAGEKLFF.

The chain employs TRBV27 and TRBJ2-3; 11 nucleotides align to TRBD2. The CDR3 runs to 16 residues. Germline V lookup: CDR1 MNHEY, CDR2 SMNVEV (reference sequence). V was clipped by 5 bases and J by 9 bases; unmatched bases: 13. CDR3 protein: CASSPSGGSKPVTQYF. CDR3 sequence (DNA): TGTGCCAGCAGTCCTAGCGGGGGGTCAAAACCAGTCACGCAGTATTTT.